This T cell receptor beta chain was found in a study of cytomegalovirus exposure and HLA in healthy donors. Study details: Early on, a data release was issued that held 80 million or so unique TCRs from HLA-typed donors. Study-level results: Later analysis showed most CMV-associated TCR beta chains appearing HLA-restricted.

The germline gives CDR1 SGHRS, CDR2 YFSETQ. The V end lost 0 bases, the J end lost 1 base, and 4 bases lay between the germline ends. This CDR3 comprises 13 residues. Concerning this clone itself: Its antigen is unknown.

PCR involved 60 Vbeta and 13 Jbeta primers. Using immunoSEQ multiplex PCR, the repertoire was profiled, and TCRdb retains in-frame clones only, with some absent. The profile shows 150,000 to 200,000 clones, just under 80% of them singletons. This clonotype was sampled from a woman between 25 and 40 years old in good health and CMV-seronegative. The sequenced material came from PBMCs. The chain couples TRBV5-1 to TRBJ1-1; D is uncertain. In DNA, the CDR3 is TGCGCCAGCAGCTTGGAACAGAACACTGAAGCTTTCTTT. As protein: CASSLEQNTEAFF.